One and the same sample provided the 8 T cell receptor beta chains below, sequenced in a study of regulatory T cells in long-lasting Graves disease. Building the TCR beta libraries relied on iRepertoire HTBI primers, and CDR3 regions underwent Arm-PCR. Each CDR3 protein gets one entry after TCRdb re-called the multiplex PCR reads with MiXCR. The sample yields over 350,000 distinct CDR3 sequences, around 15% seen once. Specified time point: newly diagnosed GD, antithyroid drugs for less than 3 months. Following extraction of RNA from PBMCs, that RNA was used to make the TCR library. The sample was also reused in another study, on T cells in Graves' hyperthyroidism and ophthalmopathy.

The sample was peripheral blood mononuclear cells (PBMCs), taken at new diagnosis, from a patient treated with antithyroid drugs. All receptors come from a woman aged 50 to 65 with Graves disease.

The table lists this clonotype with a few counts. The genes are TRBV10-3 and TRBJ2-3; D not certain. CDR1 and CDR2 from the germline V gene are ENHRY and SYGVKD. The CDR3 spans 14 residues. Trimming shortened V by 4 bases and J by 2 bases, and 10 bases separated the two germline ends. The CDR3 here is CAISVMQDTDTQYF. CDR3 nucleotides: TGTGCCATCAGTGTAATGCAGGACACAGATACGCAGTATTTT.

This rearrangement joins TRBV6-2 or TRBV6-3 to TRBJ2-7, with TRBD2 identical over 13 bases. The CDR3 spans 18 residues. Germline CDR1 reads MNHEY; CDR2 reads SVGEGT. The junction had 10 bases not matched to a gene; V was cut back by 1 base and J by 4 bases. CDR3 residues: CASSYYGPGTSGTYEQYF. Written as DNA, the CDR3 is TGTGCCAGCAGTTACTATGGTCCCGGGACTAGCGGGACGTACGAGCAGTACTTC.

This clonotype has a handful of counts. The chain joins TRBV28 to TRBJ1-2, with D tentatively TRBD1 (5 bases). CDR1 is MDHEN and CDR2 is SYDVKM in the germline V gene. Trimming stripped 3 bases from V and 11 bases from J, with 22 bases between. CDR3 length equals 15 residues. The CDR3 bases are TGTGCCAGCAGTTTTCACGACAGAGCTCCCGGAAGGTACACCTTC. Translating it yields CASSFHDRAPGRYTF.

In the case of this clonotype: One end of the junction does not line up with germline, which may come from a read error. This chain links TRBV5-1 with TRBJ1-5; 7 nucleotides align to TRBD1. Germline V gene lookup returns CDR1 SGHRS and CDR2 YFSETQ. This CDR3 comprises 16 residues. The CDR3 spells CASSAGTEYSNQPQHF. CDR3 nucleotide sequence: TGTGCCAGCAGCGCGGGGACAGAATATAGCAATCAGCCCCAGCATTTT.

Only a few counts were recorded for this clonotype. The chain is built from TRBV6-2 or TRBV6-3 and TRBJ1-3; tentative D call: TRBD1 (5 bases). CDR3 length: 16 amino acids. CDR1 is MNHEY and CDR2 is SVGEGT in the germline V gene. V lost 6 bases and J 2 bases, leaving 17 bases between the germline ends. CDR3 amino acids: CASREAAAGAGNTIYF. The CDR3 DNA reads TGTGCCAGCAGGGAAGCTGCGGCGGGGGCTGGAAACACCATATATTTT.

This clonotype turned up a few times. The chain recombines TRBV4-1 with TRBJ2-7; TRBD1 matches at 12 bases. The V gene's germline CDR1 is MGHRA and CDR2 YSYEKL. Trimming took 4 bases from V and 6 from J; bases not matched to a gene: 13. The CDR3 loop spans 17 amino acids. This CDR3 reads CASSLPPWGTGGGEQYF. The CDR3 DNA reads TGCGCCAGCAGCCTACCCCCCTGGGGGACAGGGGGCGGCGAGCAGTACTTC.

CDR3 amino acids: CASSIFPYRDRQETQYF. DNA of the CDR3: TGTGCCAGTAGTATCTTCCCTTACAGGGACCGCCAAGAGACCCAGTACTTC. The chain is built from TRBV19 and TRBJ2-5; possible D gene TRBD1, 6 bases. The length of the CDR3 is 17 residues. Trimming removed 3 bases from V and 1 base from J, with 18 bases in between. Germline V gives CDR1 LNHDA, CDR2 SQIVND (reference sequence).

In this sample, this clonotype turned up many times. The rearrangement links TRBV30 to TRBJ2-2, with 9 bases identical to TRBD2. The CDR3 is 15 residues long. The V segment lost 0 bases and the J segment 3 bases; nucleotides outside the gene matches: 2. Looked up from germline, CDR1 is GTSNPN and CDR2 is SVGIG (reference sequence). Here the CDR3 DNA reads TGTGCCTGGAGTGTACGCGGGGGGGACACCGGGGAGCTGTTTTTT. Translated: CAWSVRGGDTGELFF. Combining the CDR3 with reference TRBV30 and TRBJ2-2 gives the whole variable domain SQTIHQWPATLVQPVGSPLSLECTVEGTSNPNLYWYRQAAGRGLQLLFYSVGIGQISSEVPQNLSASRPQDRQFILSSKKLLLSDSGFYLCAWSVRGGDTGELFFGEGSRLTVL.